This T cell receptor (beta chain) was obtained from a study of cytomegalovirus exposure and HLA in healthy donors (dated by TCRdb to 2016 to 2017). Background on the whole study: An earlier analysis of roughly 610 of the donors reported under 300 Gb of sequence data and around 110 million unique TCR beta sequences obtained from roughly 180 million T cells. An early release covering 500 to 750 HLA-typed donors comprised around 300 gigabases of sequencing data and 85 million or so unique TCR sequences. Of the 350 to 450 genotyped donors, approximately 80% were placed in the genetic ancestry cluster associated with self-reported Caucasian donors. The study aimed to test whether signatures of past pathogen exposure could be identified by cataloging public T cell receptors. Using immunosequencing, the study profiled T cell repertoires from about 650 subjects and related those repertoires to cytomegalovirus serostatus. Along with the approximately 700-subject first cohort, a separate validation cohort of over a hundred different subjects was used. High-throughput TCR immunosequencing, statistical association of individual TCRs with disease status, and machine learning were combined to predict cytomegalovirus infection status. A later analysis re-analyzed previously published TCR beta repertoires from about 600 donors and added high-resolution HLA genotyping to study TCR occurrence patterns. The later analysis used no new phenotypic data to find candidate immune exposures, relying instead on TCR beta sequences and their occurrence across donors. In an earlier analysis of 500 to 650 of the donors, high-throughput TCR beta sequencing was used to judge whether each TCR beta V gene segment behaved as functional or pseudogenic. Donor age, sex, ethnicity and CMV serostatus were compiled alongside the repertoire data. In a later genetic analysis, genome-wide SNP genotypes for 398 of the 666 donors were used, and that subset was treated as a discovery cohort. All discovery cohort repertoires had been generated using a single sequencing platform. HLA typing included class I and class II loci at four-digit resolution. Typing coverage varied by locus: 629-630 donors for A, B, C, DRB1 and DQB1; approximately 500 for DQA1; more than 600 for DPA1; more than 450 for DPB1. Roughly five DR-DQ haplotypes were treated as single units for association and clustering because of strong linkage in the cohort. Among approximately 370 genotyped donors of the cohort, an average of approximately 220,000 unique TCR beta nucleotide sequences was sequenced per donor, of which roughly 18% were non-productive.

General conclusions and limits of the study: The study listed 150 to 200 TCR beta chains as associated with cytomegalovirus. A few of the identified cytomegalovirus-associated TCR beta chains were confirmed in vitro to be specific for cytomegalovirus antigens. HLA typing was unavailable for some donors at each locus, so association tests used only the typed subset. The sequencing pipeline was judged likely to have produced a cluster of highly shared sequence variants as a technical artifact. For the cohort, immune exposure information was limited to CMV serostatus. According to a later analysis, parvovirus B19, influenza, CMV and Epstein-Barr virus appeared linked to several top co-occurrence clusters. Only TCR beta chains were sequenced in this cohort, and the absence of alpha or paired-chain data limited detectable features. In a later genetic analysis, fewer N-insertions in productive TCRs were reported among donors in an Asian-associated ancestry cluster than the approximately 710-donor mean. In an earlier analysis of fewer than 750 of the donors, most TCR beta V segments were observed in productive rearrangements about 87% or about 30% of the time, broadly matching IMGT annotations. The earlier analysis of approximately 540 of the donors excluded some 15 rarely observed V segments, including chromosome 9 orphons, because counts were too low. In a later analysis, HLA-associated TCR beta chains were found to be more clonally expanded and to have lower generation probabilities than equally common non-associated chains. Most CMV-associated TCR beta chains appeared to be HLA-restricted in a later analysis, and the HLA associations seemed to be driven largely by CMV exposure. Roughly uniform sequencing depth across donors was assumed in presence/absence analyses, although this assumption may not hold. Correlated functional status among segregating V segments might be attributable to linkage disequilibrium, but an unknown experimental factor could not be ruled out. Assigning TCR associations to individual alleles was difficult when HLA alleles, especially DR and DQ, strongly co-occurred. Most TCR sequences were seen in very few donors, while some public TCRs were found in many individuals. In both the original and validation cohorts, the classifier was reported to diagnose cytomegalovirus status with high specificity and sensitivity. Specific HLA alleles were associated with roughly 16,000 TCR beta sequences at a false discovery rate of 0.05 in a later analysis. A further reported finding was that TCR beta sequences accurately predicted the HLA-A and HLA-B alleles for most subjects in the first cohort. A later analysis found that TCR association rates varied across HLA loci, with DRB1 alleles showing the most associated TCRs and HLA-C alleles the fewest. In a later genetic analysis, a missense DCLRE1C variant was associated with V-gene and J-gene trimming of TCR beta chains, and the association was replicated in an independent cohort. The authors suggested that the approach could potentially be extended to other disease states and immunological phenotypes.

To note about this clone: No antigen is known for it. It has no much larger one-base neighbor in the sample; base qualities were not kept.

Libraries were constructed by the immunoSEQ multiplex PCR assay. For the multiplex PCR, a mixture combining 60 forward primers for TCR Vbeta segments and 13 reverse primers for TCR Jbeta segments was used. A multiplex PCR assay on genomic DNA amplified the CDR3 region of rearranged TCR beta genes. The amplified TCR beta libraries were sequenced on the Illumina HiSeq System as 87-base-pair reads. As for how the authors treated the data: A later analysis tallied roughly 76 million unique TCR beta chains across the 666 repertoires, and about 10 million of those chains were shared by two or more donors. A nearest-neighbor algorithm error-corrected the raw reads and collapsed the reads into unique sequences, merging closely related sequences to remove PCR and sequencing errors. To assign V, D and J gene segments, CDR3 sequences were aligned to IMGT reference sequences. Each retained sequence needed at least a six-nucleotide match to both a V gene segment and a J gene segment. Rearrangements were called productive when the CDR3 lacked stop codons and stayed in frame with V and J; all others were non-productive. Following IMGT convention, CDR3 was defined as the stretch from the second conserved V-encoded cysteine to the conserved J-encoded phenylalanine. Sequences without an unambiguous match to a single V gene segment were excluded from the earlier analysis of about 600 of the donors. An earlier analysis of a few hundred of the donors called V segments functional above 56.7% productive rearrangements and segregating when the between-donor standard deviation exceeded 5%. To diagnose cytomegalovirus status from the catalog of TCR beta chain sequences, a statistical classification framework was built. A later analysis assigned V and J genes by comparing TCR nucleotide sequences with IMGT/GENE-DB human TR gene sequences. In a later analysis, CDR3 sequences and most-parsimonious VDJ recombination scenarios were assigned using the TCRdist pipeline. In a later analysis, each TCR beta chain was defined by its CDR3 amino acid sequence together with its V-gene family, and reads lacking a unique V-gene family were excluded. In a later analysis, fewer than 600 highly shared, low-generation-probability nucleotide sequences were removed to address suspected cross-contamination and a sequencing artifact. In a later analysis, a clonal expansion index was calculated for each public chain from normalized within-repertoire ranks of inferred template counts. A later analysis computed generation probabilities with a VDJ recombination model fitted to out-of-frame rearrangements, and checked the results against IGoR. In a later analysis, hypergeometric tests were used to score TCR-TCR, TCR-HLA and TCR-CMV co-occurrence, with a repertoire-size bias correction applied to TCR pairs. A later analysis estimated false discovery rates by permuting HLA or CMV assignments 20 times. In a later analysis, co-occurring TCRs were grouped using DBSCAN, with TCRdist sequence similarity added in when clustering inside HLA-allele-positive subsets. Co-occurrence clustering excluded repertoires with fewer than 30,000 or more than 120,000 public chains, plus five with anomalous nucleotide sharing. TCRdb carries this immuneACCESS record with in-frame sequences only. Its versions omit some clonotypes, under half of them owing to an unresolved V gene in the studies checked, with the rest unexplained. The V and J calls and clone size are taken from that table; D and trimming were inferred from the DNA. The sample data list over 85,000 clones, and approximately 79% of these were observed just once. 6.2% of the sample comes from the top ten.

In total, approximately 610 healthy bone marrow donors made up the cohort. Cohort members were all nominally healthy when sampled, although unrecorded immune exposures were likely present. The donor tested CMV seropositive and was one of the 289 seropositive cohort members. A peripheral blood sample was provided by each donor, and peripheral blood mononuclear cells were used for TCR beta sequencing. The Qiagen DNeasy Blood Extraction Kit was used to extract genomic DNA from the blood cell samples. The sample comprised PBMCs. The TCR was taken from a man younger than 40 in good health and CMV-seropositive.

The CDR3: CASSLRGGEETQYF. The DNA sequence follows: TGTGCCAGCAGCTTAAGGGGCGGGGAAGAGACCCAGTACTTC. The chain joins TRBV7-9 to TRBJ2-5; the D gene is perhaps TRBD2, on 6 matching bases. V loses 2 bases of germline sequence and J loses 3 bases, and the interval between the two ends is 10 bases. The CDR3, from cysteine to phenylalanine, totals 14 residues. CDR3 DNA only is kept here, 42 bases in frame from base 1. CDR1 SEHNR and CDR2 FQNEAQ are derived from the germline V gene (reference sequence).